This T cell receptor (beta chain) was retrieved from a study of T-cell memory formation after mild COVID-19 (dated by TCRdb to the early 2020s). About the full investigation: TCR sequence clusters from the two donors were found to be largely donor specific. Two young, previously healthy adult volunteers made up the cohort, one male and one female. In a couple of donors, T-cell clones that expanded and contracted after mild COVID-19 were tracked by sequencing TCRalpha and TCRbeta repertoires over time. General study outcomes and caveats: Contracting CD4+ clones appeared mostly in the CM and EM memory subsets, whereas CD8+ clones were enriched in EMRA. Balanced CD4/CD8 phenotypes were observed for clones contracting from day 15 to 85, whereas a bias towards CD4+ was observed for a second wave of clones expanding from day 15 to 37. Some responding clones were detected in pre-infection memory, which suggested that pre-existing cross-reactive memory T cells had joined the SARS-CoV-2 response. The study included only a couple of mild cases, and larger cohorts that include severe cases with pre-infection samples were judged to be necessary. Whether the second-wave clones peaking on day 37 were SARS-CoV-2 specific was not confirmed.

Regarding this clonotype: Which antigen it targets is not known. Within one base of it there is no much larger clone, and no base qualities were kept.

The sequencer was an Illumina NovaSeq 6000. Using 5'RACE with constant-segment primers, TCRalpha and TCRbeta cDNA libraries were constructed, with sample barcodes and unique molecular identifiers added in the process. Trizol reagent was used to extract RNA from every sample. The libraries were amplified in two PCR steps, and the second step added a second sample barcode and Illumina TruSeq adapters. Sequencing of the libraries was done on an Illumina NovaSeq, producing 2 x 150 bp paired-end reads. In the paper's pipeline: Demultiplexing of reads and collapsing into UMI-guided consensus sequences were performed with migec v1.2.7. With mixcr v2.1.11, UMI consensuses were aligned to TRA and TRB V and J templates and assembled into clonotypes. A clonotype was counted as expanded or contracted only if both edgeR and NoisET called the change significant, with noise models trained on biological replicates. For edgeR calls, a false discovery rate-adjusted p below 0.01 and a log2 fold-change threshold of 1 were applied. As an exploratory analysis of dynamics, PCA with hierarchical clustering was applied to max-normalized trajectories of the 1000 most abundant clonotypes. Each responding clone was given a CD4 or CD8 phenotype based on the CD4+ and CD8+ repertoires, which had been sequenced separately. TCRdb reanalyzed the raw reads on its own, using fastp at Q25 for trimming and MiXCR for clone calling, and kept in-frame beta chains. Rows are combined by CDR3 protein, so each entry shows the most common genes and DNA. The V and J calls and clone size come from TCRdb's table, not from the authors' own analysis. This sample holds about 360,000 distinct CDR3 sequences; 10% to 15% were observed only once. The biggest ten clones account for about a fifth of the sample.

PBMCs were isolated by Ficoll-Paque density gradient centrifugation. The CDR3 runs 14 amino acids, cysteine and phenylalanine included. Of all the DNA, just the CDR3 is kept, 42 bases in frame from base 1. CDR1 and CDR2 are read off the germline V gene as MNHEY and SVGAGI. Deletion took 3 bases off V and 4 bases off J, with a span of 12 bases between the germline ends. The sequenced sample consisted of PBMCs or a T cell subset sorted from them (not recorded which). The V and J segments used are TRBV6-5 and TRBJ1-1, with an unclear D gene assignment. This sequence originates from a man younger than 35 who had mild COVID-19 (a few samples of this study predate the infection). The sample titles of this study are shuffled in the database, so cell type and time point are left out; the donor was told from shared clones. The CDR3 region reads CASSYWGESTEAFF. The DNA sequence reads TGTGCCAGCAGTTATTGGGGAGAGAGCACTGAAGCTTTCTTT.